This T cell receptor beta chain was observed in a study of T-cell memory formation after mild COVID-19. Notes on the study in general: The finding that pre-infection memory included some responding clones suggested that cross-reactive memory joined. CD4+ bias marked clones expanding day 15 to 37, unlike balanced contracting clones. Clones which contracted sat mainly in CM and EM if CD4+, and in EMRA if CD8+.

The TCR alpha and TCR beta cDNA libraries, bearing sample barcodes and UMIs, were generated by 5'RACE using constant-segment primers. TCRdb used MiXCR to reprocess the 5' RACE reads, holding one entry per CDR3 protein. Counted here are 200,000 to 250,000 distinct CDR3 sequences, more than 8% occurring once; the ten biggest clones make up roughly a fifth. Germline V gene lookup returns CDR1 MNHEY and CDR2 SVGAGI. The CDR3 consists of 15 residues. V trimming: 7 bases; J trimming: 3 bases; junction bases outside the gene matches: 10. For this clonotype: Its antigen is still unknown.

This receptor was obtained from a man between 18 and 29 years old who had mild COVID-19 (a few samples of this study predate the infection). Cell type and time point are not known. Sequencing used PBMCs or a T cell subset sorted from them (not recorded which). This rearrangement joins TRBV6-5 to TRBJ2-7, with TRBD1 matching 9 bases. The CDR3 DNA follows: TGTGCCAGCACCCCGACAGGGGGAACCTTCTACGAGCAGTACGTC. Translated: CASTPTGGTFYEQYV.